Each of the 15 T cell receptor beta chains below was sequenced from the same sample in a study of chemoradiotherapy in HPV16-positive cancers. Method: immunoSEQ multiplex PCR; TCRdb's copy keeps in-frame clones and lacks some. The sample contains about 14,000 clones, just over 90% of which appear only once. Material: blood, obtained from a patient who underwent chemoradiotherapy. All receptors come from a human donor with HPV-associated anogenital cancer.

This sequence joins TRBV5-5 and TRBJ2-7; TRBD1 matches at 10 bases. The CDR3 has 15 residues. CDR1 and CDR2 (germline): SGHKS, YYEKEE (reference sequence). The V segment lost 0 bases and the J segment 5 bases; nucleotides outside the gene matches: 5. CDR3 DNA sequence: TGTGCCAGCAGCTTGGTACGAGACAGGGGGCACGAGCAGTACTTC. Residues: CASSLVRDRGHEQYF.

This clone was counted between two and nine times. This sequence joins TRBV27 and TRBJ2-7, with unresolved D. Between the trimmed V and J ends, which lost 4 bases and 3 bases, there was a span of 10 bases. This CDR3 contains 13 residues. Per germline, CDR1 MNHEY and CDR2 SMNVEV (reference sequence). In DNA, the CDR3 is TGTGCCAGCAGTTACGGACCGAGCTACGAGCAGTACTTC. Translating gives CASSYGPSYEQYF.

This clone was seen only once. This chain uses TRBV2 with TRBJ1-5, with 8 bases aligning to TRBD1. CDR3 size: 15 residues. CDR1 is SNHLY, CDR2 FYNNEI, per germline. With V trimmed by 6 bases and J by 2 bases, 6 bases remained unmatched. The chain's CDR3 is CASRYMGQGNQPQHF. CDR3 coding DNA: TGTGCCAGCAGATACATGGGACAGGGCAATCAGCCCCAGCATTTT.

This rearrangement joins TRBV18 to TRBJ1-4; D gene ambiguous. The CDR3 spans 12 residues. CDR1 and CDR2 (germline): KGHSH, LQKENI. Deletions cut 2 bases from V and 8 bases from J, with 6 bases between. In nucleotides, the CDR3 is TGTGCCAGCTCACCAAAAAACGAAAAACTGTTTTTT. The encoded protein is CASSPKNEKLFF.

This chain joins TRBV18 and TRBJ2-5; D is perhaps TRBD1 (8 bases). The V gene's germline CDR1 is KGHSH and CDR2 LQKENI. V shed 2 bases and J shed 4 bases, with 20 bases lying between them. This CDR3 spans 17 amino acids. The chain's CDR3 is CASSPSTGGASGETQYF. CDR3 in DNA: TGTGCCAGCTCACCAAGCACAGGGGGGGCCTCCGGAGAGACCCAGTACTTC. Full variable domain (missing parts from reference TRBV18 and TRBJ2-5): NAGVMQNPRHLVRRRGQEARLRCSPMKGHSHVYWYRQLPEEGLKFMVYLQKENIIDESGMPKERFSAEFPKEGPSILRIQQVVRGDSAAYFCASSPSTGGASGETQYFGPGTRLLVL.

The chain recombines TRBV6-6 with TRBJ2-3; D unclear. Germline loops: CDR1 MNHNY, CDR2 SVGAGI (reference sequence). This CDR3 is built from 14 residues. V lost 5 bases to trimming and J lost 1 base, with 10 bases between them. This chain's CDR3 is CASSRPWGTDTQYF. The DNA of the CDR3 is TGTGCCAGCAGTAGACCGTGGGGCACAGATACGCAGTATTTT.

This chain uses TRBV5-1 with TRBJ2-7; 14 bases are a match to TRBD2. The junction had 1 base not matched to a gene; V was cut back by 0 bases and J by 5 bases. Germline loops: CDR1 SGHRS, CDR2 YFSETQ. The CDR3 sequence is 15 residues long. The CDR3 bases are TGCGCCAGCAGCTTGGGGGGACTAGCGGGGGACGAGCAGTACTTC. As protein: CASSLGGLAGDEQYF.

The chain is built from TRBV5-1 and TRBJ2-3, with D hard to call. V was shortened by 4 bases and J by 2 bases, with 2 bases between the two germline ends. The CDR3 runs to 11 residues. Germline lookup yields CDR1 SGHRS and CDR2 YFSETQ. The DNA for the CDR3 is TGCGCCAGCAGCGTCACAGATACGCAGTATTTT. Encoded protein: CASSVTDTQYF. Complete variable domain (other parts from reference TRBV5-1 and TRBJ2-3): KAGVTQTPRYLIKTRGQQVTLSCSPISGHRSVSWYQQTPGQGLQFLFEYFSETQRNKGNFPGRFSGRQFSNSRSEMNVSTLELGDSALYLCASSVTDTQYFGPGTRLTVL.

This chain joins TRBV5-4 and TRBJ1-2; a possible D gene is TRBD1 (5 bases). The V and J ends lost 4 bases and 2 bases respectively, with 9 bases between them. CDR1 and CDR2 from the germline V gene are SGHNT and YYREEE (reference sequence). This CDR3 is built from 13 residues. CDR3 protein: CASSQTANYGYTF. The CDR3 DNA reads as TGTGCCAGCAGCCAGACAGCCAACTATGGCTACACCTTC.

The rearrangement uses TRBV5-1 and TRBJ2-7; TRBD2 is a possible D gene (6 bases). Trimming removed 0 bases from V and 0 bases from J, with 16 bases in between. Germline V CDR1 and CDR2: SGHRS, YFSETQ. The CDR3 length is 17 residues. The CDR3 coding sequence is TGCGCCAGCAGCTTGGACGTGGGGCAGGGACTCTCCTACGAGCAGTACTTC. It encodes CASSLDVGQGLSYEQYF.

The rearrangement joins TRBV7-9 to TRBJ2-3; D gene uncertain. The CDR3 consists of 13 residues. Germline V gene data show CDR1 as SEHNR and CDR2 as FQNEAQ (reference sequence). With 2 bases removed from V and 2 bases from J, the gap between germline ends came to 5 bases. The CDR3 DNA reads as TGTGCCAGCAGCTTAAGTCTCACAGATACGCAGTATTTT. This encodes CASSLSLTDTQYF.

This chain uses TRBV7-3 with TRBJ2-1; D is undetermined. CDR1 and CDR2 from the germline V gene are SGHTA and FQGTGA. The CDR3 has 16 residues. V dropped 1 base and J dropped 2 bases, with 12 bases sitting between them. The CDR3 spells CASSLNPATTYNEQFF. The CDR3, as DNA: TGTGCCAGCAGCTTAAACCCGGCAACCACCTACAATGAGCAGTTCTTC.

The chain carries TRBV28 and TRBJ1-2, with 9 positions matching TRBD1. The CDR3 contains 18 residues. Germline-derived CDR1 and CDR2 are MDHEN and SYDVKM. The trim removed 4 bases at V and 1 base at J, leaving 13 bases unmatched. In nucleotides, the CDR3 is TGTGCCAGCAGTTCCTTAGGGACAGGGACTACGATTAACTATGGCTACACCTTC. This sequence encodes CASSSLGTGTTINYGYTF.

The rearrangement joins TRBV6-1 to TRBJ1-2; D is ambiguous. This CDR3 is 14 amino acids long. Germline V CDR1 and CDR2: MNHNS, SASEGT. With 0 bases removed from V and 8 bases from J, the gap between germline ends came to 13 bases. The CDR3 here is CASSEAYRSRGYTF. The CDR3 DNA sequence: TGTGCCAGCAGTGAAGCATACAGATCGCGGGGCTACACCTTC.

This chain links TRBV14 with TRBJ2-3, with TRBD2 identical over 9 bases. This CDR3 spans 17 amino acids. V was clipped by 6 bases and J by 0 bases; unmatched bases: 10. The V gene's germline CDR1 is SGHDN and CDR2 FVKESK. CDR3 sequence (DNA): TGTGCCAGCAGTCGATTGCGGGGGGGGACTAGCACAGATACGCAGTATTTT. This gives the protein CASSRLRGGTSTDTQYF. Supplemented by reference TRBV14 and TRBJ2-3, the full variable domain reads EAGVTQFPSHSVIEKGQTVTLRCDPISGHDNLYWYRRVMGKEIKFLLHFVKESKQDESGMPNNRFLAERTGGTYSTLKVQPAELEDSGVYFCASSRLRGGTSTDTQYFGPGTRLTVL.